The 14 T cell receptor beta chains below come from one sample, sequenced in a study of Graves' ophthalmopathy and Graves' hyperthyroidism. The TCR beta CDR3 regions underwent amplification from RNA transcripts. The workflow started with a first-round RT-PCR run with HTBI primers and then moved on to a second-round multiplex PCR. TCRdb re-analysed the multiplex PCR reads in MiXCR, keeping a single row per CDR3 protein. The sample lists about 740,000 distinct CDR3 sequences; roughly two fifths were seen once. Sequenced: peripheral blood. These receptor sequences come from an adult man with Graves' ophthalmopathy.

As to this clonotype: This clone may be a read error of a much larger clone one base away. V gene TRBV29-1 combines with J gene TRBJ2-7, with D perhaps TRBD2 (5 bases). The CDR3 is 12 amino acids. Looked up from germline, CDR1 is SQVTM and CDR2 is ANQGSEA. The CDR3 nucleotides are TGCAGCGTTGAGATGCGGGCCTACGAGCAGCACTTC. Its protein product is CSVEMRAYEQHF.

The chain carries TRBV2 and TRBJ1-1; D is uncertain. CDR3 length: 15 amino acids. The germline CDR1 and CDR2 sequences are SNHLY and FYNNEI. Trimming took off 5 bases at V and 3 bases at J, with 16 bases between the two ends. Here the CDR3 DNA reads TGTGCCAGCAGTTTGAGCGGCGCAGGACACACTGAAGCTTTCTTT. This encodes CASSLSGAGHTEAFF.

The chain combines TRBV11-1 with TRBJ2-7; 12 nucleotides match TRBD1. The length of the CDR3 is 15 residues. Germline assignment: CDR1 SGHAT and CDR2 FQDESV (reference sequence). Unmatched junction bases numbered 8, after V lost 6 bases and J lost 5 bases. For the CDR3, the DNA is TGTGCCAGCAGGGTATCCGGGACAGGGGGCAACGAGCAGTACTTC. Protein product: CASRVSGTGGNEQYF. The variable domain in full, completed from reference TRBV11-1 and TRBJ2-7, reads EAEVAQSPRYKITEKSQAVAFWCDPISGHATLYWYRQILGQGPELLVQFQDESVVDDSQLPKDRFSAERLKGVDSTLKIQPAELGDSAMYLCASRVSGTGGNEQYFGPGTRLTVT.

J is TRBJ1-3 and V is TRBV11-2, with D uncertain. The CDR3 runs 14 residues. V lost 0 bases and J 4 bases, leaving 7 bases between the germline ends. The V gene's germline CDR1 is SGHAT and CDR2 FQNNGV. The chain's CDR3 is CASSLDAFGNTIYF. CDR3 nucleotides: TGTGCCAGCAGCTTAGATGCCTTCGGAAACACCATATATTTT.

At least ten counts were recorded for this clonotype. The chain has TRBV7-9 and TRBJ1-2; D gene unclear. Trimming removed 4 bases at V and 9 bases at J, with 9 bases between. Germline CDR1 reads SEHNR; CDR2 reads FQNEAQ (reference sequence). CDR3 size: 11 residues. The CDR3 here is CASSYALSYTF. In DNA form, the CDR3 reads TGTGCCAGCAGCTACGCCCTAAGCTACACCTTC.

The chain is built from TRBV10-3 and TRBJ1-2; 10 bases are shared with TRBD1. CDR3 length: 15 amino acids. Germline lookup yields CDR1 ENHRY and CDR2 SYGVKD. With 6 bases clipped from V and 5 bases from J, the junction kept 9 bases outside the gene matches. This CDR3 is CAISLTGTGDYGYTF. In DNA, the CDR3 is TGTGCCATCAGCCTGACAGGGACAGGGGATTATGGCTACACCTTC.

This clonotype was counted between two and nine times. J is TRBJ2-5 and V is TRBV20-1; D is unclear. Germline CDR1 reads DFQATT; CDR2 reads SNEGSKA (reference sequence). The CDR3 extends over 13 amino acids. Trimming removed 3 bases at V and 0 bases at J, with 8 bases between. The CDR3 region is CSARKVDQETQYF. The CDR3 DNA sequence: TGCAGTGCTAGGAAAGTGGACCAAGAGACCCAGTACTTC.

For the CDR3, the DNA is TGCGCCAGCAGCTTGGCGCCACGAGAGGAGACCCAGTACTTC. Translation gives CASSLAPREETQYF. V usage is TRBV5-1 and J usage is TRBJ2-5; no clear D. Germline CDR1 reads SGHRS; CDR2 reads YFSETQ. The CDR3 runs 14 residues. Deletions cut 0 bases from V and 5 bases from J, with 11 bases between.

This chain joins TRBV7-2 and TRBJ1-5, with 8 positions matching TRBD1. CDR1 and CDR2 (germline): SGHTA, FQGNSA. The CDR3 sequence is 15 residues long. Trimming took 5 bases from V and 2 from J; bases not matched to a gene: 5. The CDR3 DNA reads as TGTGCCAGCAGCCTAGGGACAGGATGCAATCAGCCCCAGCATTTT. This encodes CASSLGTGCNQPQHF. Full variable domain (outside the CDR3, taken from reference TRBV7-2 and TRBJ1-5): GAGVSQSPSNKVTEKGKDVELRCDPISGHTALYWYRQSLGQGLEFLIYFQGNSAPDKSGLPSDRFSAERTGGSVSTLTIQRTQQEDSAVYLCASSLGTGCNQPQHFGDGTRLSIL.

This clonotype was picked up many times. The chain employs TRBV10-3 and TRBJ2-7; 7 bases are shared with TRBD1. V shed 8 bases and J 0 bases; nucleotides not matched to a gene: 10. This CDR3 is 15 amino acids long. The germline CDR1 and CDR2 sequences are ENHRY and SYGVKD. For the CDR3, the DNA is TGTGCCATCCGTGGCGGACAGGCAAACTCCTACGAGCAGTACTTC. Encoded protein: CAIRGGQANSYEQYF.

V and J are TRBV7-2 and TRBJ1-2, with D unclear. The CDR3 contains 15 residues. Trimming pared 5 bases from V and 4 bases from J, leaving 17 bases between. CDR1 is SGHTA and CDR2 is FQGNSA in the germline V gene. CDR3 sequence (DNA): TGTGCCAGCAGCCAAGAAATAACCCGATTCTATGGCTACACCTTC. Residues: CASSQEITRFYGYTF.

This clonotype has only a few counts. This rearrangement joins TRBV12-3 or TRBV12-4 to TRBJ2-5, with D possibly matching TRBD2 (6 bases). This CDR3 is 11 amino acids long. V lost 10 bases to trimming and J lost 5 bases, with 11 bases between them. CDR3 sequence: CATTRGETQYF. In nucleotides, the CDR3 is TGTGCCACTACCCGGGGGGAGACCCAGTACTTC.

This clonotype occurred a few times. The rearrangement links TRBV19 to TRBJ1-5; weak D call: TRBD1 (6 bases). The CDR3 is made up of 16 amino acids. V lost 6 bases and J lost 0, with 15 bases in between. CDR1 is LNHDA and CDR2 is SQIVND in the germline V gene (reference sequence). CDR3 region: CASRLEGGRSNQPQHF. The CDR3 DNA is TGTGCCAGTAGGCTAGAGGGGGGACGTAGCAATCAGCCCCAGCATTTT. The whole variable domain, remainder taken from reference TRBV19 and TRBJ1-5, is DGGITQSPKYLFRKEGQNVTLSCEQNLNHDAMYWYRQDPGQGLRLIYYSQIVNDFQKGDIAEGYSVSREKKESFPLTVTSAQKNPTAFYLCASRLEGGRSNQPQHFGDGTRLSIL.

The sample holds a few counts of this clonotype. The CDR3 region has the DNA TGTGCCAGCAGCCCGGGGGGCCCAATTTATGGCTACACCTTC. Its translation: CASSPGGPIYGYTF. V is TRBV4-2 and J is TRBJ1-2; possible D gene TRBD1, 6 bases. V gave up 4 bases and J gave up 5 bases, with 14 bases separating them. The CDR3 is made up of 14 amino acids. Looked up from germline, CDR1 is LGHNA and CDR2 is YNFKEQ.